This entry is about one T cell receptor beta chain. These data are taken from a study of blood T cell repertoires in COVID-19. Overall study: Donors in the United States, Italy and Spain gave samples during acute or convalescent COVID-19. PBMCs, B-cell-depleted T cells, or T cells provided the cDNA or gDNA that made up the material.

In germline, CDR1 is SGHRS, CDR2 YFSETQ. The ends were cut back, 0 bases at V and 4 bases at J, with 10 bases in the middle. The CDR3 contains 14 residues. Original processing notes: Amplification of reference gene primers provided the estimated nucleated cell counts. The table came from immunoSEQ multiplex PCR; TCRdb's copy has only in-frame clones and leaves some out. For V, J and clone size, that table is used; D and trimming come from the DNA. The sample yields about 73,000 clones, 80% to 85% seen once. The receptor's source is an elderly man with active or convalescent COVID-19. Sequenced input: peripheral blood. The genes are TRBV5-1 and TRBJ2-5, with D possibly being TRBD1 (6 bases). The CDR3: CASSLEQGIETQYF. The CDR3 nucleotides are TGCGCCAGCAGCTTGGAACAGGGTATAGAGACCCAGTACTTC.